What follows are 19 T cell receptor beta chains derived from one specimen sequenced in a study of blood T cell repertoires in COVID-19. Data came from immunoSEQ multiplex PCR; TCRdb stores just in-frame clones and leaves some out. The sample comprises about 190,000 clones, around 89% of which are singletons, and about 4.5% rests with the top ten. Specimen: peripheral blood. The source of these receptors is a human donor in a cohort sampled during active COVID-19.

V is TRBV7-9 and J is TRBJ1-1; D remains ambiguous. The V gene's germline CDR1 is SEHNR and CDR2 FQNEAQ (reference sequence). The CDR3 runs 11 residues. V dropped 4 bases and J dropped 7 bases, with 7 bases sitting between them. The CDR3 loop is CASSYGGEAFF. The CDR3 bases are TGTGCCAGCAGCTACGGTGGTGAAGCTTTCTTT.

The chain's CDR3 is CASSPPGRGGYEQYF. CDR3 in DNA: TGTGCCAGCTCACCACCTGGCAGGGGTGGCTACGAGCAGTACTTC. V gene TRBV18 combines with J gene TRBJ2-7; D is perhaps TRBD1 (6 bases). The CDR3 covers 15 residues. V shed 0 bases and J shed 3 bases, with 12 bases lying between them. The germline V gene encodes CDR1 KGHSH and CDR2 LQKENI.

The rearrangement uses TRBV7-2 and TRBJ2-7, with 14 bases aligning to TRBD2. Germline CDR1 is SGHTA and CDR2 is FQGNSA. The V segment lost 5 bases and the J segment 7 bases; nucleotides outside the gene matches: 7. The CDR3 consists of 15 residues. CDR3 protein: CASSPGTSGSWEQYF. The DNA of the CDR3 is TGTGCCAGCAGCCCCGGGACTAGCGGGAGCTGGGAGCAGTACTTC.

This clone was picked up one time. The rearrangement links TRBV7-2 to TRBJ1-1; possible D gene TRBD1, 6 bases. V gave up 5 bases and J gave up 7 bases, with 17 bases separating them. Germline V CDR1 and CDR2: SGHTA, FQGNSA. The CDR3 runs to 14 residues. The CDR3 is CASSPSYRAGEAFF. In DNA form, the CDR3 reads TGTGCCAGCAGCCCATCATACAGGGCGGGTGAAGCTTTCTTT.

This clone occurred a few times. This chain joins TRBV7-2 and TRBJ2-7; 8 nucleotides line up with TRBD2. The V segment lost 1 base and the J segment 0 bases; nucleotides outside the gene matches: 8. The germline CDR1 and CDR2 sequences are SGHTA and FQGNSA. This CDR3 contains 17 residues. The CDR3 region is CASSLGWRRGASYEQYF. CDR3 sequence (DNA): TGTGCCAGCAGCTTAGGCTGGAGGCGGGGGGCCTCCTACGAGCAGTACTTC.

J is TRBJ2-1 and V is TRBV15, with 7 nucleotides matching TRBD2. The CDR3 covers 13 residues. J lost 6 bases, V lost 5 bases, and 4 bases had no gene match. Germline V lookup: CDR1 LNHNV, CDR2 YYDKDF (reference sequence). CDR3 coding DNA: TGTGCCACCAGCGGGGGAGGGATCAATGAGCAGTTCTTC. Its protein is CATSGGGINEQFF.

The chain employs TRBV25-1 and TRBJ2-7, with D possibly matching TRBD1 (5 bases). V shed 6 bases and J shed 5 bases, with 20 bases lying between them. This CDR3 is built from 15 residues. Germline-derived CDR1 and CDR2 are MGHDK and SYGVNS. The CDR3 is CASSNNRSGIHEQYF. As DNA, the CDR3 is TGTGCCAGCAGCAATAACAGGTCTGGCATCCACGAGCAGTACTTC.

The V and J genes are TRBV27 and TRBJ2-2, with 7 bases aligning to TRBD1. Germline V gene sequence: CDR1 MNHEY, CDR2 SMNVEV (reference sequence). This CDR3 has 14 amino acids. After removal of 8 bases from V and 2 bases from J, the junction contained 5 bases not matched to a gene. CDR3 loop: CASRGQSNTGELFF. The CDR3 region has the DNA TGTGCCAGCCGGGGACAGAGCAACACCGGGGAGCTGTTTTTT.

This clone was seen a few times. The rearrangement uses TRBV28 and TRBJ2-7; 7 positions agree with TRBD1. Trimming at V came to 5 bases and at J to 5 bases, leaving 12 bases not matched to a gene. The CDR3 covers 15 residues. Per the germline V gene, CDR1 is MDHEN and CDR2 is SYDVKM. This chain's CDR3 is CASSADRAAKDEQYF. The CDR3 bases are TGTGCCAGCAGTGCCGACAGGGCGGCTAAGGACGAGCAGTACTTC. The full variable domain, in which reference TRBV28 and TRBJ2-7 provide the parts outside the CDR3, is DVKVTQSSRYLVKRTGEKVFLECVQDMDHENMFWYRQDPGLGLRLIYFSYDVKMKEKGDIPEGYSVSREKKERFSLILESASTNQTSMYLCASSADRAAKDEQYFGPGTRLTVT.

In this sample, this clone turned up once. V is TRBV6-2 or TRBV6-3 and J is TRBJ2-5, with a weak D call TRBD1 (5 bases). Germline assignment: CDR1 MNHEY and CDR2 SVGEGT. This CDR3 has 14 amino acids. Trimming left V 6 bases short and J 2 bases short, with 13 bases between. CDR3 nucleotide sequence: TGTGCCAGCAGCCTTTACAGGAGACAAGAGACCCAGTACTTC. It is translated as CASSLYRRQETQYF.

The chain couples TRBV4-3 to TRBJ2-5; a weak D match, TRBD2 (6 bases). The CDR3 spans 16 residues. Trimming cost V 0 bases and J 4 bases, with 15 bases left between them. Germline CDR1 reads LGHNA; CDR2 reads YSLEER. DNA of the CDR3: TGCGCCAGCAGCCAAGATCGGAGGGGCTTCGGAGAGACCCAGTACTTC. Protein sequence: CASSQDRRGFGETQYF.

The rearrangement uses TRBV11-2 and TRBJ2-2, with D perhaps TRBD2 (7 bases). Germline-derived CDR1 and CDR2 are SGHAT and FQNNGV. V was pared by 6 bases and J by 0 bases, with 14 bases between. The CDR3 runs 16 residues. CDR3 loop: CASRPRGGTNTGELFF. The CDR3 nucleotides are TGTGCCAGCAGACCTAGGGGGGGCACGAACACCGGGGAGCTGTTTTTT.

V gene TRBV2 combines with J gene TRBJ2-7, with 7 bases identical to TRBD2. Germline CDR1 reads SNHLY; CDR2 reads FYNNEI. Germline trimming cut 6 bases from V and 1 base from J; bases unmatched to any gene: 3. The CDR3 covers 13 residues. The CDR3 is CASRASGSYEQYF. CDR3 in DNA: TGTGCCAGCAGAGCTAGCGGTTCCTACGAGCAGTACTTC.

The V and J genes are TRBV7-2 and TRBJ2-7; possibly TRBD1 for D (5 bases). The germline CDR1 and CDR2 sequences are SGHTA and FQGNSA. V shed 5 bases and J shed 5 bases, with 16 bases lying between them. CDR3 size: 14 residues. The CDR3: CASSPKGFRHEQYF. The CDR3, as DNA: TGTGCCAGCAGCCCCAAGGGGTTCCGTCACGAGCAGTACTTC.

This clone showed up just once. The chain employs TRBV7-2 and TRBJ2-1; 8 nucleotides align to TRBD1. The germline V gene encodes CDR1 SGHTA and CDR2 FQGNSA. J was trimmed by 7 bases and V by 5 bases; bases with no gene match: 7. This CDR3 is built from 14 residues. The CDR3 protein is CASSPRRTGNEQFF. The CDR3 nucleotides read TGTGCCAGCAGCCCTCGCCGGACAGGGAATGAGCAGTTCTTC.

The rearrangement joins TRBV6-5 to TRBJ2-1; D might be TRBD1 (6 bases). CDR3 length equals 16 residues. Between the trimmed V and J ends, which lost 4 bases and 0 bases, there was a span of 13 bases. Germline V gene lookup returns CDR1 MNHEY and CDR2 SVGAGI. DNA for the CDR3: TGTGCCAGCAGTTCCAGGGGCCCTCTCTCCTACAATGAGCAGTTCTTC. This codes for CASSSRGPLSYNEQFF.

The chain is built from TRBV5-4 and TRBJ2-6, with TRBD2 matching over 9 bases. The germline CDR1 and CDR2 sequences are SGHNT and YYREEE (reference sequence). The CDR3 is 18 amino acids. The J segment lost 0 bases and the V segment lost 4 bases, leaving 8 bases of the junction unmatched. CDR3 amino acids: CASSPGLAGRSGANVLTF. The CDR3 DNA reads as TGTGCCAGCAGCCCCGGGCTAGCGGGGCGCTCTGGGGCCAACGTCCTGACTTTC.

This chain uses TRBV7-6 with TRBJ2-2, with TRBD2 matching over 7 bases. The trim removed 5 bases at V and 1 base at J, leaving 10 bases unmatched. The CDR3 covers 17 residues. Germline V lookup: CDR1 SGHVS, CDR2 FNYEAQ. DNA for the CDR3: TGTGCCAGCAGCGTACACCCCGGGACTATGAACACCGGGGAGCTGTTTTTT. Protein product: CASSVHPGTMNTGELFF.

The chain uses TRBV11-2 and TRBJ2-1; D gene uncertain. The CDR3 sequence is 12 residues long. The germline CDR1 and CDR2 sequences are SGHAT and FQNNGV. Trimming took off 7 bases at V and 4 bases at J, with 8 bases between the two ends. Here the CDR3 reads CASKERYNEQFF. DNA for the CDR3: TGTGCCAGCAAGGAGCGATACAATGAGCAGTTCTTC.